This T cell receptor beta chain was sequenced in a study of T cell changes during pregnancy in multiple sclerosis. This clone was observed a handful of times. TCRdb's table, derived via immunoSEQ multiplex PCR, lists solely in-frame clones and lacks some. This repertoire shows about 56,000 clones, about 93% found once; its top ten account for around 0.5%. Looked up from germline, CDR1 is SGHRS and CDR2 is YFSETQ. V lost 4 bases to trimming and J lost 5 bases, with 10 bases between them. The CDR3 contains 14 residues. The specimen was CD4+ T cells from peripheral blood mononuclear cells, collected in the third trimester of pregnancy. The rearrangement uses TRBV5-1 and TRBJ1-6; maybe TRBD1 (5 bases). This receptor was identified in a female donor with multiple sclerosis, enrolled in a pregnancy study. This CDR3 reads CASSMGRDNSPLHF. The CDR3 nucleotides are TGCGCCAGCAGCATGGGACGGGATAATTCACCCCTCCACTTT.